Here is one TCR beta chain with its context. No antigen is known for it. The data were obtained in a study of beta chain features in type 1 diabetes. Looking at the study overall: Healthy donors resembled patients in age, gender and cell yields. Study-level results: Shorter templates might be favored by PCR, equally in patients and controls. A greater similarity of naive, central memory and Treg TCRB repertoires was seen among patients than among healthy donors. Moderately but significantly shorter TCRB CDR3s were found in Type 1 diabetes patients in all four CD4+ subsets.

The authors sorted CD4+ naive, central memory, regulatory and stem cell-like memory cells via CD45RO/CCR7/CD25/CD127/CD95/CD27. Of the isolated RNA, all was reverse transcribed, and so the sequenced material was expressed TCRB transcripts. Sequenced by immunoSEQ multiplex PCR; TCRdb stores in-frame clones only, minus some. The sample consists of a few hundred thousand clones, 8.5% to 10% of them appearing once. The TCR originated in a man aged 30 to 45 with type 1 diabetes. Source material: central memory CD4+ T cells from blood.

The CDR3 sequence is CASRDGYGYTF. The CDR3 coding sequence is TGCGCCAGCAGGGACGGGTATGGCTACACCTTC. V and J are TRBV5-1 and TRBJ1-2; D not certain. Germline CDR1 is SGHRS and CDR2 is YFSETQ. V was cut by 5 bases and J by 5 bases, with 7 bases left in between. The CDR3 extends over 11 amino acids.